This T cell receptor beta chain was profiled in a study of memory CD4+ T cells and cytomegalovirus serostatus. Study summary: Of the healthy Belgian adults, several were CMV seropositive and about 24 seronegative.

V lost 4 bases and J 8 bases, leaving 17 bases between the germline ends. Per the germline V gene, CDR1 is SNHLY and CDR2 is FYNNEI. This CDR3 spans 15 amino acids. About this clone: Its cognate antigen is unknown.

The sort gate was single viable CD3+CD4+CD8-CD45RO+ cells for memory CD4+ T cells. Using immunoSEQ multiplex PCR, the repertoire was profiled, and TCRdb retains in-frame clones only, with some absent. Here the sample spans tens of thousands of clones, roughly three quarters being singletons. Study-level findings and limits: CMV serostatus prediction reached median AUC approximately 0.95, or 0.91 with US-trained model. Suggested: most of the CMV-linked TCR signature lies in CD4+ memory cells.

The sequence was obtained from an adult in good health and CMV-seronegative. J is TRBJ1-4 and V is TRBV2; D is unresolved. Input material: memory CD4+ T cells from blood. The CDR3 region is CASSAEGRSGEKLFF. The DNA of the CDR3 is TGTGCCAGCAGTGCCGAAGGGAGGTCGGGAGAAAAACTGTTTTTT. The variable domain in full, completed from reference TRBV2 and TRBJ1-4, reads EPEVTQTPSHQVTQMGQEVILRCVPISNHLYFYWYRQILGQKVEFLVSFYNNEISEKSEIFDDQFSVERPDGSNFTLKIRSTKLEDSAMYFCASSAEGRSGEKLFFGSGTQLSVL.